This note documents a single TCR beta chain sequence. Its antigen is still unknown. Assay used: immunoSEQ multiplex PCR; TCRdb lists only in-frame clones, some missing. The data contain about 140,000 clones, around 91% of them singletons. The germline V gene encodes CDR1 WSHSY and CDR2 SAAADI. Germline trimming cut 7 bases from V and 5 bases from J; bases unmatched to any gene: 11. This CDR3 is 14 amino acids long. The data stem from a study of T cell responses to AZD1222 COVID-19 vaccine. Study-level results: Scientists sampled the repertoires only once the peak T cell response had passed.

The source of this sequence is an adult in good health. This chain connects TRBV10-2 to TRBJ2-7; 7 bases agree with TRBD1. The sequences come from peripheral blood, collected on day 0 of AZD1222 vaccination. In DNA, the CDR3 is TGCGCCAGCACCAGCGACAGGGAAGTAGACGAGCAGTACTTC. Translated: CASTSDREVDEQYF.